This entry concerns a single TCR beta chain. This table comes from immunoSEQ multiplex PCR, and its TCRdb copy is limited to in-frame clones, with some not included. The sample shows some 16,000 clones, less than 90% of them seen only once. This sample is part of a study of somatic mutations in cytotoxic T cells in rheumatoid arthritis. V gave up 5 bases and J gave up 2 bases, with 9 bases separating them. The CDR3 runs 13 residues. Per the germline V gene, CDR1 is SGHVS and CDR2 is FNYEAQ. The chain combines TRBV7-6 with TRBJ2-5; the D is unclear. The TCR sequence derives from an adult with rheumatoid arthritis. The sequencing input was CD8+ T cells sorted from blood. The CDR3 DNA is TGTGCCAGCAGCGCGCGTTCGCAAGAGACCCAGTACTTC. Protein: CASSARSQETQYF.